Listed below are T cell receptor beta chains from one sample, sequenced in a study of blood T cell repertoires in COVID-19. Clones were sequenced by immunoSEQ multiplex PCR, and TCRdb holds only the in-frame ones, with some missing. The data show about 70,000 clones, 75% to 85% seen once. The sequenced sample consisted of peripheral blood. These receptors all stem from a man aged 30 to 45 with COVID-19, enrolled during active disease. The CDR3 runs from the conserved cysteine through the conserved F or W. Each record gives: D gene, J gene, clone size, V gene, CDR3 DNA, CDR3 protein. D genes are given only for firm matches. The size entry is marked missing in some rows and otherwise reads once, few, many or a size class.

>TRBD1|TRBJ2-7|once|TRBV14
TGTGCCAGCAGCCCGCCACAAATAACAGGGGGCGCCTACTACGAGCAGTACTTC
CASSPPQITGGAYYEQYF
>TRBD1|TRBJ1-1|few|TRBV11-2
TGTGCCAGCAGCCGTACAGGGGGCAAGACTGAAGCTTTCTTT
CASSRTGGKTEAFF
>-|TRBJ1-1|-|TRBV18
TGTGCCAGCTCACGGGGGGGGAAGAGTGAAGCTTTCTTT
CASSRGGKSEAFF
>TRBD1|TRBJ2-7|-|TRBV18
TGTGCCAGCTCATCCGGGACAGGGGCCTACGAGCAGTACTTC
CASSSGTGAYEQYF
>TRBD1|TRBJ1-2|-|TRBV3-1/TRBV3-2
TGTGCCAGCAGCCCCCATGACAGGGACTATGGCTACACCTTC
CASSPHDRDYGYTF
>TRBD1|TRBJ1-1|-|TRBV7-9
TGTGCCAGCAGCCCACCGGGACAGGGGAACACTGAAGCTTTCTTT
CASSPPGQGNTEAFF
>TRBD2|TRBJ2-5|-|TRBV3-1/TRBV3-2
TGTGCCAGCAGCCAAAGACTAGCGACCGACCAAGAGACCCAGTACTTC
CASSQRLATDQETQYF
>-|TRBJ2-2|-|TRBV29-1
TGCAGCGTGTCCGTAAACACCGGGGAGCTGTTTTTT
CSVSVNTGELFF
>-|TRBJ2-7|once|TRBV10-3
TGTGCCATCAGGGGTGGGGGGAGCGACACCTACGAGCAGTACTTC
CAIRGGGSDTYEQYF
>TRBD1|TRBJ1-3|-|TRBV18
TGTGCCAGCTCATTATCGACAGGGCAAACTGGAAACACCATATATTTT
CASSLSTGQTGNTIYF
>TRBD2|TRBJ2-5|-|TRBV7-7
TGTGCTAGCAGCTTGGCGCGGGGGGCCGAGGAGACCCAGTACTTC
CASSLARGAEETQYF
>TRBD1|TRBJ1-4|-|TRBV2
TGTGCCAGCAGCCGCGACAGGGGGCGCAATGAAAAACTGTTTTTT
CASSRDRGRNEKLFF
>-|TRBJ2-1|-|TRBV5-1
TGCGCCAGCAGCCCCGGCAGGCGGGAGAGGGGGAATGAGCAGTTCTTC
CASSPGRRERGNEQFF
>TRBD1|TRBJ1-5|-|TRBV6-5
TGTGCCAGCAGTTACTCCGGGACAGGGAATCAGCCCCAGCATTTT
CASSYSGTGNQPQHF
>TRBD2|TRBJ2-5|-|TRBV5-1
TGCGCCAGCAGCCAAACCGGGAGGGAGACCCAGTACTTC
CASSQTGRETQYF
>-|TRBJ1-1|-|TRBV6-1
TGTGCCAGCAGTGAGGCCAGGAACACTGAAGCTTTCTTT
CASSEARNTEAFF
>TRBD1|TRBJ2-7|-|TRBV4-1
TGCGCCAGCAGCCAAGGGGGACAGGGCTTCTACGAGCAGTACTTC
CASSQGGQGFYEQYF
>TRBD2|TRBJ2-5|-|TRBV6-6
TGTGCCAGCAGTCTAACCCTTGGGACTAGCGCCCAAGAGACCCAGTACTTC
CASSLTLGTSAQETQYF
>-|TRBJ2-3|-|TRBV6-5
TGTGCCAGCAGTTACTCGCCGCCTGGGAGGCGAGATACGCAGTATTTT
CASSYSPPGRRDTQYF
>TRBD1|TRBJ2-5|-|TRBV5-6
TGTGCCAGCAGCCGCCCAGGGGGCACTTCCATGGCGTGGCAAGAGACCCAGTACTTC
CASSRPGGTSMAWQETQYF
>-|TRBJ1-4|-|TRBV19
TGTGCCAGTAGTATATGGGCGGGACGGGGTAATGAAAAACTGTTTTTT
CASSIWAGRGNEKLFF
>-|TRBJ1-2|-|TRBV5-5
TGTGCCAGCAGCCCCGGACAGCGGCTCGTTGGCTACACCTTC
CASSPGQRLVGYTF
>-|TRBJ1-4|few|TRBV19
TGTGCCAGTACTCCCTCCGGCGGAATTTCCGACGGTGAAAAACTGTTTTTT
CASTPSGGISDGEKLFF
>-|TRBJ2-1|-|TRBV21-1
TGTGCCGTCCGGGGGGCGCGGTTCTTC
CAVRGARFF
>-|TRBJ1-6|-|TRBV19
TGTGCCAGTAGTATACTTCGTGTTTCACCCCTCCACTTT
CASSILRVSPLHF
>-|TRBJ2-5|-|TRBV4-1
TGCGCCAGCAGCCAAGGCAGCCAAGAGACCCAGTACTTC
CASSQGSQETQYF
>TRBD2|TRBJ2-7|-|TRBV5-4
TGTGCCAGCAGCGCCCTAGCGGGAGGGCAGTACGAGCAGTACTTC
CASSALAGGQYEQYF
>-|TRBJ2-1|-|TRBV12-3/TRBV12-4
TGTGCCAGCAGCCCGCAGTTCTACAATGAGCAGTTCTTC
CASSPQFYNEQFF
>TRBD1|TRBJ1-2|-|TRBV19
TGTGCCAGTAGTCCTGGGACAGGGAACTATGGCTACACCTTC
CASSPGTGNYGYTF
>TRBD1|TRBJ2-7|-|TRBV4-1
TGCGCCAGCAGCCAAGACGGGACAGGGATCCCCTACGAGCAGTACTTC
CASSQDGTGIPYEQYF
>TRBD2|TRBJ2-3|-|TRBV5-4
TGTGCCAGCAGCGGTAGCGGGAGCACTGATACGCAGTATTTT
CASSGSGSTDTQYF
>TRBD1|TRBJ1-1|-|TRBV4-2
TGTGCCAGCAGCCAGCCGGTCCCACAGGGGACAGCTTTCTTT
CASSQPVPQGTAFF
>-|TRBJ2-7|once|TRBV3-1/TRBV3-2
TGTGCCAGCAGTCAACGTCCGGGCTCCTACGAGCAGTACTTC
CASSQRPGSYEQYF
>TRBD1|TRBJ1-1|-|TRBV3-1/TRBV3-2
TGTGCCAGCAGCTACTCAGGGGGAAACACTGAAGCTTTCTTT
CASSYSGGNTEAFF
>TRBD1|TRBJ1-5|-|TRBV6-6
TGTGCCAGCAGGCCGGACAGGGCCGGAAATCAGCCCCAGCATTTT
CASRPDRAGNQPQHF
>TRBD2|TRBJ2-5|-|TRBV7-3
TGTGCCAGCAGCCGAGGGGCGGGAGGTAGTCAAGAGACCCAGTACTTC
CASSRGAGGSQETQYF
>-|TRBJ2-7|-|TRBV18
TGTGCCAGCTCACCACCGTCTTCCAGCGCGAACTACGAGCAGTACTTC
CASSPPSSSANYEQYF
>TRBD2|TRBJ2-7|-|TRBV28
TGTGCCAGCAGTCCCACTAGCGGGAGGAATTACGAGCAGTACTTC
CASSPTSGRNYEQYF
>-|TRBJ1-2|-|TRBV29-1
TGCAGCGTTCTAATAAACATCGGGGGGATGTATGGCTACACCTTC
CSVLINIGGMYGYTF